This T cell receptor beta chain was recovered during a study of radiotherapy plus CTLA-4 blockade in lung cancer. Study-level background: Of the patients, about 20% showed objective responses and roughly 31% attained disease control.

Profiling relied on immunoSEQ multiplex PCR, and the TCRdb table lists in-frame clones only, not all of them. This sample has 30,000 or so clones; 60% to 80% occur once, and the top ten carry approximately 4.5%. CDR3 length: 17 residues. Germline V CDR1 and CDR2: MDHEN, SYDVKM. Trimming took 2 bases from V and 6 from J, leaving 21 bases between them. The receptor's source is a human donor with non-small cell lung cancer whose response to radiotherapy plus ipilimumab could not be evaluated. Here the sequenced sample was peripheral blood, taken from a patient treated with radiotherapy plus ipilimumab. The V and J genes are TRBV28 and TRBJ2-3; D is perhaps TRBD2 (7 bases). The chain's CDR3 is CASSLRGRGAGLDTQYF. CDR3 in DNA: TGTGCCAGCAGTTTAAGGGGTCGGGGGGCAGGGCTTGATACGCAGTATTTT.